This T cell receptor (beta chain) was recovered during a study of T cell responses to AZD1222 COVID-19 vaccine. Findings of the study overall: Spike-specific TCR breadth rose after two AZD1222 doses, and depth rose as well. Samples come after the peak T cell response, not at day 14.

The CDR3 has 16 residues. V lost 8 bases and J lost 4, with 21 bases in between. Germline V gene sequence: CDR1 LNHNV, CDR2 YYDKDF (reference sequence). Clones were sequenced by immunoSEQ multiplex PCR, and TCRdb holds only the in-frame ones, with some missing. The repertoire consists of roughly 150,000 clones, with approximately 94% occurring once and the leading ten covering roughly 5.5%. Comment on this clone: Its antigen remains unidentified.

Material: peripheral blood, obtained 28 days after the second AZD1222 dose. The chain carries TRBV15 and TRBJ2-1; perhaps TRBD2 as D (6 bases). The receptor's source is an adult who received the AZD1222 COVID-19 vaccine. The CDR3, as DNA: TGTGCCACCCAAGACTCATCGGGGAGCGGGTACAATGAGCAGTTCTTC. This gives the protein CATQDSSGSGYNEQFF.